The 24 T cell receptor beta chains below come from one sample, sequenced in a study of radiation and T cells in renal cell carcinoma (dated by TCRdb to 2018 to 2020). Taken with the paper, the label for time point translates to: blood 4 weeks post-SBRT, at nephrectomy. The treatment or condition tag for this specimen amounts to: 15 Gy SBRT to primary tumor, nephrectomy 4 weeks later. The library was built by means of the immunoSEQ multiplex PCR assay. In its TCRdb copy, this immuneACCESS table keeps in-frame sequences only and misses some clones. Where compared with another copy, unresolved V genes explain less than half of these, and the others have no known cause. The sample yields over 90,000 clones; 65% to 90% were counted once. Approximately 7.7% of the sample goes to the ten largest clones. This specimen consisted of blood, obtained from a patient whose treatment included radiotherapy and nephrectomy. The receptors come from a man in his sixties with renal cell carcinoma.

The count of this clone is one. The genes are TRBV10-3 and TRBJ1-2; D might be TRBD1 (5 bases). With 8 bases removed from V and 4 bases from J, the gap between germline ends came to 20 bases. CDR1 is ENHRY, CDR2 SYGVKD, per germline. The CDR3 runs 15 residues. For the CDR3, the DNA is TGTGCCATCGCGAGCAGGGTTGGCAGCGGCTATGGCTACACCTTC. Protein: CAIASRVGSGYGYTF.

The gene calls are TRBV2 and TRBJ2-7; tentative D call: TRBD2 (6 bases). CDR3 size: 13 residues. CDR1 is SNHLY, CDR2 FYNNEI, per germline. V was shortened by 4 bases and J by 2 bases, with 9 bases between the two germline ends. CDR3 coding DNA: TGTGCCAGCAGTGTGGAGGGACCCTACGAGCAGTACTTC. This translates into CASSVEGPYEQYF.

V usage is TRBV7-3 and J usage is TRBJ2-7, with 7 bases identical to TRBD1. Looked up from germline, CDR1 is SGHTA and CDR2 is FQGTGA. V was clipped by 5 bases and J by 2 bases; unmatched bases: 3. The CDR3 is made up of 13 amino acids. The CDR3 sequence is CASSLGTAYEQYF. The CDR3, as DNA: TGTGCCAGCAGCCTAGGGACAGCCTACGAGCAGTACTTC.

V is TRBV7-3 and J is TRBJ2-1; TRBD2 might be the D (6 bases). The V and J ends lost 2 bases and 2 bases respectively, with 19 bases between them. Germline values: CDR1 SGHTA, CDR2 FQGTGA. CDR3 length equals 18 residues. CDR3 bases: TGTGCCAGCAGCTTAGGGACTGCAGGGCCAGTAGCCTACAATGAGCAGTTCTTC. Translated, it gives CASSLGTAGPVAYNEQFF.

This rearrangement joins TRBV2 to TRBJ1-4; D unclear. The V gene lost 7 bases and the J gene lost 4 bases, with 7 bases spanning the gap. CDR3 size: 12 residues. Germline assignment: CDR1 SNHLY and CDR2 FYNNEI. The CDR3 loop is CASKKINEKLFF. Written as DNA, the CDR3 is TGTGCCAGCAAGAAGATTAATGAAAAACTGTTTTTT.

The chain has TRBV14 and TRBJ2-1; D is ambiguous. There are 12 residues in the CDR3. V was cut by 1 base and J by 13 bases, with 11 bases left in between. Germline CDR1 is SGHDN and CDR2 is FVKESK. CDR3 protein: CASSQGQRSQFF. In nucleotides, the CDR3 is TGTGCCAGCAGCCAAGGGCAGAGGAGCCAGTTCTTC.

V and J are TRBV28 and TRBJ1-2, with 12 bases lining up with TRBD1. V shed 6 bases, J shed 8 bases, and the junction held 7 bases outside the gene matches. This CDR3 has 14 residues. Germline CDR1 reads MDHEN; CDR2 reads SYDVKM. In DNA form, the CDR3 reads TGTGCCAGCAGAGTGGGACAGGGGGCTGAAGGCTACACCTTC. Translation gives CASRVGQGAEGYTF.

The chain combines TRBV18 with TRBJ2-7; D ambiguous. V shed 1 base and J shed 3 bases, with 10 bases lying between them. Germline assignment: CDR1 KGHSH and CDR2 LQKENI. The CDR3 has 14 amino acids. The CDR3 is CASSPRAGYYEQYF. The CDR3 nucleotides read TGTGCCAGCTCACCACGCGCAGGTTACTACGAGCAGTACTTC. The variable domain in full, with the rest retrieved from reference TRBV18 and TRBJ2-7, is NAGVMQNPRHLVRRRGQEARLRCSPMKGHSHVYWYRQLPEEGLKFMVYLQKENIIDESGMPKERFSAEFPKEGPSILRIQQVVRGDSAAYFCASSPRAGYYEQYFGPGTRLTVT.

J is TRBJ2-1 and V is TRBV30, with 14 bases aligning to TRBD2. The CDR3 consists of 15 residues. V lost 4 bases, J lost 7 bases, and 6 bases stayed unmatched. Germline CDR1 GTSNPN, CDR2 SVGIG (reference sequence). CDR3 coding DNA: TGTGCCTGGACCACGGGACTAGCGGGAGAGAATGAGCAGTTCTTC. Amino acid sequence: CAWTTGLAGENEQFF. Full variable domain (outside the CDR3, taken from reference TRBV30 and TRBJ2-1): SQTIHQWPATLVQPVGSPLSLECTVEGTSNPNLYWYRQAAGRGLQLLFYSVGIGQISSEVPQNLSASRPQDRQFILSSKKLLLSDSGFYLCAWTTGLAGENEQFFGPGTRLTVL.

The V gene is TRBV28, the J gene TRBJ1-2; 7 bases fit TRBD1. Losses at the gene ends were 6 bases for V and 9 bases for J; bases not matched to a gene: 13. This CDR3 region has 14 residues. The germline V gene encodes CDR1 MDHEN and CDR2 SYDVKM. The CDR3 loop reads CASRWGQRTASYTF. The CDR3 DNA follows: TGTGCCAGCAGGTGGGGACAGAGGACTGCGAGCTACACCTTC.

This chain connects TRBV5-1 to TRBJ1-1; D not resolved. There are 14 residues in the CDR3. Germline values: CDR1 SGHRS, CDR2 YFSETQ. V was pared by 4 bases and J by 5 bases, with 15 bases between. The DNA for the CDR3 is TGCGCCAGCAGCGACCGGAGAACCGAGACTGAAGCTTTCTTT. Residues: CASSDRRTETEAFF.

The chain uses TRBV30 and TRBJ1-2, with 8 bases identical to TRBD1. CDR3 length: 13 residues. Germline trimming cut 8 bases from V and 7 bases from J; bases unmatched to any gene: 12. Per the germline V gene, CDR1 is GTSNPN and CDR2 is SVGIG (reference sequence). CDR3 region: CARRIRTGSGYTF. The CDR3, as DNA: TGTGCCCGCCGGATTAGGACAGGGAGTGGCTACACCTTC.

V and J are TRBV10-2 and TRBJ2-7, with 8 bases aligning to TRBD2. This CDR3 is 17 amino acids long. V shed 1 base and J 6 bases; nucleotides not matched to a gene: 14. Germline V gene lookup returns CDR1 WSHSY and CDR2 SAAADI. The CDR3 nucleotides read TGCGCCAGCAGTGAGTGGAAAGCGGGAGAAAAATTGCCCGAGCAGTACTTC. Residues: CASSEWKAGEKLPEQYF.

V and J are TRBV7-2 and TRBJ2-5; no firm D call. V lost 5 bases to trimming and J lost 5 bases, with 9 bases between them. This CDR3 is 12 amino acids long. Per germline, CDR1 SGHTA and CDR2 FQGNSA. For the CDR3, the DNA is TGTGCCAGCAGCCAGCCCAGTGAGACCCAGTACTTC. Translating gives CASSQPSETQYF.

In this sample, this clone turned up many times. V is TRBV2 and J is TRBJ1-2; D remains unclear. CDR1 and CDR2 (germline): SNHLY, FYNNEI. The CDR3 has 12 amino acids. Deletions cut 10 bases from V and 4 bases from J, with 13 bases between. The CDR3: CAMIFMTYGYTF. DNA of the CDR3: TGTGCCATGATATTCATGACCTATGGCTACACCTTC.

This CDR3 reads CASSIAYSAIRSTAQETQYF. For the CDR3, the DNA is TGTGCCAGTAGTATAGCCTACTCGGCAATCCGGAGTACAGCGCAAGAGACCCAGTACTTC. This sequence joins TRBV19 and TRBJ2-5, with D hard to call. CDR1 and CDR2 from the germline V gene are LNHDA and SQIVND (reference sequence). This CDR3 is 20 amino acids long. The ends were cut back, 1 base at V and 2 bases at J, with 26 bases in the middle.

The CDR3 loop reads CASSFRTGAVSEAFF. CDR3 DNA: TGTGCCAGCAGCTTCCGGACAGGCGCCGTGTCTGAAGCTTTCTTT. The chain employs TRBV5-8 and TRBJ1-1, with 7 positions matching TRBD1. J lost 6 bases, V lost 2 bases, and 10 bases had no gene match. The germline V gene encodes CDR1 SGHTS and CDR2 YDEGEE. The CDR3 extends over 15 amino acids.

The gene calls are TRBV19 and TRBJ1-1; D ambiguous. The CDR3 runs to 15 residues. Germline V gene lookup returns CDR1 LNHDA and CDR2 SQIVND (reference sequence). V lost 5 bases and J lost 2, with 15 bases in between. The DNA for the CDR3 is TGTGCCAGTAGTCCCATCTTAGCGGGTAACACTGAAGCTTTCTTT. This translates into CASSPILAGNTEAFF.

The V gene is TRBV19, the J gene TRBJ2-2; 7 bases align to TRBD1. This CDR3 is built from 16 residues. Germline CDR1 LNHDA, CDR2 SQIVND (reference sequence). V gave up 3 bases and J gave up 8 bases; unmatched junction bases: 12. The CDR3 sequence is CASSMRQGPHAGELFF. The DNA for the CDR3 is TGTGCCAGTAGTATGAGACAGGGCCCACATGCAGGGGAGCTGTTTTTT.

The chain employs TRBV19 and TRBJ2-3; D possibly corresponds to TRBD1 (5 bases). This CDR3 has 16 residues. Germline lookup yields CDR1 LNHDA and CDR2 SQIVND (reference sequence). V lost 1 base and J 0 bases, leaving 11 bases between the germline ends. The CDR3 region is CASSIVGRPSTDTQYF. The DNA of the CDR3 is TGTGCCAGTAGTATAGTGGGGCGGCCTAGCACAGATACGCAGTATTTT.

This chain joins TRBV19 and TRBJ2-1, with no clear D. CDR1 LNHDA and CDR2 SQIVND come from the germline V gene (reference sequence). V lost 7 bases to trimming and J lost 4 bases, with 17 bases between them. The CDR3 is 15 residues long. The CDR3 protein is CASKRSLSEYNEQFF. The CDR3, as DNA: TGTGCCAGTAAGAGAAGCCTGAGCGAATACAATGAGCAGTTCTTC.

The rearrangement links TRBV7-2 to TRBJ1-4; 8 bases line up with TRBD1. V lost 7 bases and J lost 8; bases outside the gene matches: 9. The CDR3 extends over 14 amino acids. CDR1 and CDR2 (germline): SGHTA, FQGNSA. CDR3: CASTRTGTKEKLFF. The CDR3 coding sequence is TGTGCCAGCACCCGGACAGGGACGAAAGAAAAACTGTTTTTT.

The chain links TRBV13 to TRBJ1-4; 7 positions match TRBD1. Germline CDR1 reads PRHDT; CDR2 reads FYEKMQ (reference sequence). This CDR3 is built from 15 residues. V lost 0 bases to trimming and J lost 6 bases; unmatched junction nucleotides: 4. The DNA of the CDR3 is TGTGCCAGCAGCTTAGGGGCCAGGGGGGATGAAAAACTGTTTTTT. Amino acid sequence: CASSLGARGDEKLFF. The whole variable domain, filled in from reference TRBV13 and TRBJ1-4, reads AAGVIQSPRHLIKEKRETATLKCYPIPRHDTVYWYQQGPGQDPQFLISFYEKMQSDKGSIPDRFSAQQFSDYHSELNMSSLELGDSALYFCASSLGARGDEKLFFGSGTQLSVL.

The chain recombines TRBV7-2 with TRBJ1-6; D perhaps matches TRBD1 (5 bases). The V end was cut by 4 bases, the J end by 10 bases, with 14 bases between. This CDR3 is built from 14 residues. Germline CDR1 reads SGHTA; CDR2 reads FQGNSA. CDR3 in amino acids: CASSWGYRSSPLHF. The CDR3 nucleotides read TGTGCCAGCAGCTGGGGGTACCGAAGCTCACCCCTCCACTTT. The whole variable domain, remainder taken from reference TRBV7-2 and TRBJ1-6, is GAGVSQSPSNKVTEKGKDVELRCDPISGHTALYWYRQSLGQGLEFLIYFQGNSAPDKSGLPSDRFSAERTGGSVSTLTIQRTQQEDSAVYLCASSWGYRSSPLHFGNGTRLTVT.